Below, 30 T cell receptor beta chains from the same sample are listed, as sequenced in a study of early T cells in non-severe SARS-CoV-2 infection. One entry per CDR3 protein results from TCRdb running MiXCR on the 5' RACE reads. This sample has about 100,000 distinct CDR3 sequences; about an eighth occur once, and the top ten carry around 2.9%. Material for sequencing was whole blood. The receptors originated from an adult who was a healthcare worker with PCR-confirmed SARS-CoV-2 infection or an uninfected control (not recorded which).

V and J are TRBV29-1 and TRBJ1-1; 8 nucleotides align to TRBD1. Germline V CDR1 and CDR2: SQVTM, ANQGSEA. This CDR3 has 11 residues. V dropped 7 bases and J dropped 3; count of bases not matched to a gene: 1. The CDR3 sequence: CSAQGDTEAFF. As DNA, the CDR3 is TGCAGCGCACAGGGGGACACTGAAGCTTTCTTT.

The chain is built from TRBV6-1 and TRBJ2-2; D gene uncertain. Trimming cost V 2 bases and J 4 bases, with 8 bases left between them. This CDR3 region has 14 residues. Germline lookup yields CDR1 MNHNS and CDR2 SASEGT. The CDR3 region is CASSESRPTGELFF. DNA of the CDR3: TGTGCCAGCAGTGAATCAAGGCCCACCGGGGAGCTGTTTTTT.

The rearrangement joins TRBV5-4 to TRBJ2-1, with 9 bases lining up with TRBD2. From germline, CDR1 is SGHNT and CDR2 YYREEE (reference sequence). The CDR3 sequence is 16 residues long. With V trimmed by 1 base and J by 3 bases, 5 bases remained unmatched. CDR3 protein: CASSLLGAGGYNEQFF. The CDR3 bases are TGTGCCAGCAGCTTGTTGGGAGCGGGGGGCTACAATGAGCAGTTCTTC. Supplemented by reference TRBV5-4 and TRBJ2-1, the full variable domain reads ETGVTQSPTHLIKTRGQQVTLRCSSQSGHNTVSWYQQALGQGPQFIFQYYREEENGRGNFPPRFSGLQFPNYSSELNVNALELDDSALYLCASSLLGAGGYNEQFFGPGTRLTVL.

This clonotype has more than one count but fewer than ten. Here the CDR3 DNA reads TGTGCCAGCAGCTTAGATCCGCAGACACGAGGCTACACCTTC. Protein sequence: CASSLDPQTRGYTF. This sequence joins TRBV11-3 and TRBJ1-2; the D is unclear. CDR1 is SGHNT and CDR2 is YENEEA in the germline V gene. The CDR3 is 14 amino acids. V was clipped by 0 bases and J by 8 bases, with 13 bases between them. The full variable domain, in which reference TRBV11-3 and TRBJ1-2 provide the parts outside the CDR3, is EAGVVQSPRYKIIEKKQPVAFWCNPISGHNTLYWYLQNLGQGPELLIRYENEEAVDDSQLPKDRFSAERLKGVDSTLKIQPAELGDSAVYLCASSLDPQTRGYTFGSGTRLTVV.

This clonotype showed up just a few times. The rearrangement links TRBV29-1 to TRBJ2-3, with 8 bases identical to TRBD2. The CDR3 totals 13 residues. Per germline, CDR1 SQVTM and CDR2 ANQGSEA. The DNA of the CDR3 is TGCAGAAAGTTGAAGCGGGAGACAGATACGCAGTATTTT. Protein sequence: CRKLKRETDTQYF.

This clonotype was counted between two and nine times. The chain joins TRBV7-8 to TRBJ2-2, with 8 bases aligning to TRBD1. The CDR3 is made up of 14 amino acids. The V and J ends lost 4 bases and 6 bases, in that order; junction bases with no gene match: 4. CDR1 is SGHVS and CDR2 is FQNEAQ in the germline V gene. This CDR3 is CASSYLQGAGELFF. CDR3 DNA sequence: TGTGCCAGCAGCTACTTACAGGGGGCCGGGGAGCTGTTTTTT.

V gene TRBV24-1 combines with J gene TRBJ1-2; no definite D call. The V gene's germline CDR1 is KGHDR and CDR2 SFDVKD. The V and J ends lost 9 bases and 5 bases respectively, with 9 bases between them. CDR3 size: 11 residues. CDR3 sequence (DNA): TGTGCCACCCAGGCATCATATGGCTACACCTTC. This encodes CATQASYGYTF.

This clonotype appeared a few times. The genes are TRBV6-5 and TRBJ1-1, with D unresolved. The germline gives CDR1 MNHEY, CDR2 SVGAGI. V gave up 0 bases and J gave up 0 bases, with 8 bases separating them. The CDR3 spans 15 residues. CDR3 sequence: CASSYSRLMNTEAFF. Here the CDR3 DNA reads TGTGCCAGCAGTTACTCGAGACTGATGAACACTGAAGCTTTCTTT.

This clonotype has a handful of counts. The gene calls are TRBV30 and TRBJ1-6, with D unclear. The germline V gene has CDR1 GTSNPN and CDR2 SVGIG (reference sequence). The CDR3 loop spans 11 amino acids. The V end lost 6 bases, the J end lost 10 bases, and 10 bases lay between the germline ends. CDR3: CACKMGSPLHF. CDR3 coding DNA: TGTGCCTGTAAGATGGGATCACCCCTCCACTTT.

This clonotype was counted between two and nine times. The genes are TRBV20-1 and TRBJ2-1, with D tentatively TRBD1 (6 bases). The CDR3 contains 12 residues. The germline CDR1 and CDR2 sequences are DFQATT and SNEGSKA (reference sequence). V lost 8 bases to trimming and J lost 4 bases, with 12 bases between them. Here the CDR3 reads CSYRASYNEQFF. The CDR3 region has the DNA TGCAGTTACAGGGCGTCTTACAATGAGCAGTTCTTC.

This clonotype was observed many times. The genes are TRBV18 and TRBJ1-2; tentatively, D is TRBD1 (5 bases). This CDR3 has 13 residues. Germline loops: CDR1 KGHSH, CDR2 LQKENI. V gave up 3 bases and J gave up 2 bases, with 7 bases separating them. CDR3 sequence reads: CASSPDRNYGYTF. The CDR3 DNA reads TGTGCCAGCTCACCTGACAGAAACTATGGCTACACCTTC.

This clonotype has a count of ten or more. The CDR3 spells CASRPTGATNTGELFF. DNA for the CDR3: TGTGCCAGCAGGCCGACAGGGGCAACGAACACCGGGGAGCTGTTTTTT. The chain joins TRBV4-2 to TRBJ2-2; the match to TRBD1 covers 8 bases. CDR1 and CDR2 (germline): LGHNA, YNFKEQ. There are 16 residues in the CDR3. V lost 6 bases, J lost 0 bases, and 6 bases stayed unmatched.

The V gene is TRBV5-1, the J gene TRBJ2-7, with TRBD2 matching over 12 bases. Germline loops: CDR1 SGHRS, CDR2 YFSETQ. CDR3 size: 15 residues. The trim removed 3 bases at V and 4 bases at J, leaving 5 bases unmatched. The CDR3 is CASSSRLAGDYEQYF. The CDR3 region has the DNA TGCGCCAGCAGCTCCAGACTAGCGGGGGATTACGAGCAGTACTTC.

In its sample, this clonotype was seen many times. This chain joins TRBV2 and TRBJ2-5, with unresolved D. The V end lost 4 bases, the J end lost 7 bases, and 4 bases lay between the germline ends. CDR1 and CDR2 (germline): SNHLY, FYNNEI. This CDR3 is built from 10 residues. CDR3 coding DNA: TGTGCCAGCAGTGTTGGGACCCAGTACTTC. It translates to CASSVGTQYF.

This clonotype appeared a few times. CDR3 sequence: CASSRSNTGRETQYF. DNA for the CDR3: TGTGCCAGCTCACGCTCGAACACCGGCAGGGAGACCCAGTACTTC. V and J are TRBV18 and TRBJ2-5; D is ambiguous. The germline gives CDR1 KGHSH, CDR2 LQKENI. Trimming took 4 bases from V and 5 from J, leaving 17 bases between them. This CDR3 is 15 amino acids long.

CDR3 sequence: CSACPGHNAYEQYF. The CDR3 bases are TGCAGCGCCTGTCCCGGGCACAACGCCTACGAGCAGTACTTC. This sequence joins TRBV29-1 and TRBJ2-7; no firm D call. Trimming pared 7 bases from V and 2 bases from J, leaving 18 bases between. Germline CDR1 reads SQVTM; CDR2 reads ANQGSEA. The CDR3 extends over 14 amino acids.

The V and J genes are TRBV5-6 and TRBJ2-5; D perhaps matches TRBD2 (6 bases). V was pared by 5 bases and J by 3 bases, with 26 bases between. The germline V gene has CDR1 SGHDT and CDR2 YYEEEE. The CDR3 has 18 amino acids. Here the CDR3 DNA reads TGTGCCAGCAGTTCTTCTCCGGGACGCGGGATGGTAGAAGAGACCCAGTACTTC. Its protein product is CASSSSPGRGMVEETQYF. Together with reference TRBV5-6 and TRBJ2-5, the CDR3 gives the full variable domain: DAGVTQSPTHLIKTRGQQVTLRCSPKSGHDTVSWYQQALGQGPQFIFQYYEEEERQRGNFPDRFSGHQFPNYSSELNVNALLLGDSALYLCASSSSPGRGMVEETQYFGPGTRLLVL.

Remarks on this clonotype: A clone one base away is much larger, so this may be a read error. As the CDR3 is not closed by the conserved phenylalanine or tryptophan, this likely results from a read error. The CDR3 reads CASSPGTGTEAFL. The CDR3 DNA follows: TGTGCCAGCTCACCTGGGACAGGGACTGAAGCTTTCCTT. The rearrangement uses TRBV18 and TRBJ1-1; 9 bases are shared with TRBD1. This CDR3 contains 13 residues. With V trimmed by 3 bases and J by 5 bases, 1 base remained unmatched. CDR1 KGHSH and CDR2 LQKENI come from the germline V gene.

This clonotype was seen many times. The chain is built from TRBV6-6 and TRBJ2-1, with D unresolved. V was pared by 8 bases and J by 3 bases, with 5 bases between. CDR3 length: 11 amino acids. CDR1 and CDR2 (germline): MNHNY, SVGAGI (reference sequence). The CDR3 sequence is CASGVYNEQFF. The CDR3 nucleotides read TGTGCCAGCGGGGTCTACAATGAGCAGTTCTTC.

This chain links TRBV11-2 with TRBJ2-6, with TRBD1 matching over 10 bases. This CDR3 has 17 amino acids. The J segment lost 4 bases and the V segment lost 5 bases, leaving 8 bases of the junction unmatched. Germline CDR1 and CDR2: SGHAT and FQNNGV. The CDR3 spells CASSERQGADGANVLTF. CDR3 DNA: TGTGCCAGCAGCGAACGACAGGGGGCGGACGGGGCCAACGTCCTGACTTTC. The whole variable domain, filled in from reference TRBV11-2 and TRBJ2-6, reads EAGVAQSPRYKIIEKRQSVAFWCNPISGHATLYWYQQILGQGPKLLIQFQNNGVVDDSQLPKDRFSAERLKGVDSTLKIQPAKLEDSAVYLCASSERQGADGANVLTFGAGSRLTVL.

This clonotype was recorded at least ten times. V is TRBV6-2 or TRBV6-3 and J is TRBJ2-3; D might be TRBD2 (5 bases). V lost 7 bases, J lost 3 bases, and 8 bases lay in between. Per germline, CDR1 MNHEY and CDR2 SVGEGT. This CDR3 region has 12 residues. In nucleotides, the CDR3 is TGTGCCAGCAAGTCGGGGACAGATACGCAGTATTTT. It translates to CASKSGTDTQYF.

This clonotype was counted only a few times. The gene calls are TRBV9 and TRBJ2-1; D may correspond to TRBD1 or TRBD2 (5 bases each). V was cut by 0 bases and J by 2 bases, with 12 bases left in between. The CDR3 extends over 16 amino acids. Germline CDR1 SGDLS, CDR2 YYNGEE. CDR3 DNA sequence: TGTGCCAGCAGCGTAGGAGGGGCGGTCGCCTACAATGAGCAGTTCTTC. Translating it yields CASSVGGAVAYNEQFF.

This clonotype was observed a handful of times. V is TRBV6-1 and J is TRBJ1-2; D remains ambiguous. The CDR3 has 14 amino acids. Trimming removed 9 bases at V and 4 bases at J, with 18 bases between. Looked up from germline, CDR1 is MNHNS and CDR2 is SASEGT. The CDR3 region has the DNA TGTGCCAGTTTCTTCCGGCCACCGTCCTATGGCTACACCTTC. This codes for CASFFRPPSYGYTF.

Ten or more counts support this clonotype. The chain has TRBV20-1 and TRBJ2-3; TRBD1 might be the D (5 bases). Trimming shortened V by 2 bases and J by 0 bases, and 12 bases separated the two germline ends. Germline lookup yields CDR1 DFQATT and CDR2 SNEGSKA (reference sequence). The CDR3 length is 15 residues. CDR3 in DNA: TGCAGTGCTAGACTCCCACAGGCGAGCACAGATACGCAGTATTTT. This sequence encodes CSARLPQASTDTQYF.

This clonotype was seen a handful of times. The genes are TRBV18 and TRBJ1-1; D call uncertain. V lost 3 bases and J lost 1, with 12 bases in between. CDR3 length: 15 residues. Germline lookup yields CDR1 KGHSH and CDR2 LQKENI. This CDR3 reads CASSPDHSGNTEAFF. The CDR3 nucleotides read TGTGCCAGCTCACCGGACCACTCGGGGAACACTGAAGCTTTCTTT.

In the case of this clonotype: This may come from a read error, since a much larger clone is one base off. A read error is likely, as this CDR3 ends without the conserved phenylalanine or tryptophan. V is TRBV28 and J is TRBJ1-2, with D perhaps matching TRBD1 (5 bases). The CDR3 has 13 amino acids. The V gene lost 3 bases and the J gene lost 3 bases, with 8 bases spanning the gap. The germline V gene has CDR1 MDHEN and CDR2 SYDVKM. The CDR3 is CASSFRGYYGYTY. Here the CDR3 DNA reads TGTGCCAGCAGTTTTCGGGGCTACTATGGCTACACCTAC.

V is TRBV7-8 and J is TRBJ1-6; D unresolved. The germline V gene encodes CDR1 SGHVS and CDR2 FQNEAQ. There are 12 residues in the CDR3. Trimming cost V 2 bases and J 10 bases, with 6 bases left between them. CDR3 bases: TGTGCCAGCAGCTTATCGGGATCACCCCTCCACTTT. Amino acid sequence: CASSLSGSPLHF.

This clonotype was found a few times. The junction shows a germline mismatch at one end, possibly a read error. The chain is built from TRBV30 and TRBJ1-1; no firm D call. Looked up from germline, CDR1 is GTSNPN and CDR2 is SVGIG (reference sequence). The CDR3 length is 13 residues. The chain's CDR3 is CAWSGLFYTEVFF. DNA for the CDR3: TGTGCCTGGAGTGGGCTTTTTTACACTGAAGTTTTCTTT.

This clonotype came up a few times. V usage is TRBV6-5 and J usage is TRBJ1-3; 7 bases agree with TRBD1. Germline values: CDR1 MNHEY, CDR2 SVGAGI. The CDR3 extends over 12 amino acids. V trimming: 4 bases; J trimming: 10 bases; junction bases outside the gene matches: 4. CDR3 sequence: CASSSRQGTIYF. DNA for the CDR3: TGTGCCAGCAGTTCAAGACAGGGAACCATATATTTT.

This chain uses TRBV5-6 with TRBJ2-3, with 9 bases fitting TRBD2. The CDR3 extends over 16 amino acids. J was trimmed by 3 bases and V by 1 base; bases with no gene match: 6. The germline V gene has CDR1 SGHDT and CDR2 YYEEEE. The CDR3 sequence is CASSLSAGGPTDTQYF. Here the CDR3 DNA reads TGTGCCAGCAGCTTGTCGGCGGGAGGGCCAACAGATACGCAGTATTTT.